These 9 T cell receptor beta chains share one sample of origin, sequenced in a study of blood T cells in healthy people across ages. Primed by a sample-barcoded 5' primer and a J-beta primer mix, a second PCR proceeded for about 7 to 12 cycles. TCRdb ran MiXCR on the 5' RACE reads and lists one entry per CDR3 protein. This repertoire shows roughly 1,300,000 distinct CDR3 sequences, almost 60% found once; its top ten account for over 6.5%. Sequenced material: blood. The receptors derive from a man between 18 and 29 years old in good health.

This clonotype occurred a few times. V gene TRBV29-1 combines with J gene TRBJ2-5; 7 bases match TRBD1. The CDR3 totals 14 residues. The germline V gene has CDR1 SQVTM and CDR2 ANQGSEA. Germline trimming cut 0 bases from V and 1 base from J; bases unmatched to any gene: 2. The CDR3 DNA follows: TGCAGCGTTGAAGAATACAGGGGCCAAGAGACCCAGTACTTC. It specifies CSVEEYRGQETQYF.

This rearrangement joins TRBV28 to TRBJ2-5, with TRBD1 matching 7 bases. V was clipped by 5 bases and J by 3 bases; unmatched bases: 6. This CDR3 contains 14 residues. Germline CDR1 and CDR2: MDHEN and SYDVKM. CDR3 residues: CASSVEGTEETQYF. CDR3 nucleotides: TGTGCCAGCAGTGTTGAAGGGACAGAAGAGACCCAGTACTTC.

This chain links TRBV5-6 with TRBJ2-1, with D perhaps assigned TRBD1 or TRBD2 (5 bases each). CDR3 length: 16 amino acids. The germline V gene encodes CDR1 SGHDT and CDR2 YYEEEE. Trimming removed 3 bases from V and 4 bases from J, with 17 bases in between. CDR3: CASSSLSGTRYNEQFF. The CDR3 DNA reads as TGTGCCAGCAGCTCGCTCTCAGGGACCCGATACAATGAGCAGTTCTTC.

V usage is TRBV2 and J usage is TRBJ2-7; D is possibly TRBD1 (5 bases). The CDR3 consists of 16 residues. Trimming took 4 bases from V and 0 from J, leaving 16 bases between them. Germline V gives CDR1 SNHLY, CDR2 FYNNEI. CDR3 sequence (DNA): TGTGCCAGCAGTGGTTACATTAACAGGAGCTCCTACGAGCAGTACTTC. This encodes CASSGYINRSSYEQYF.

CDR3 in amino acids: CASSPPLDSGRVAFF. The CDR3 DNA reads as TGTGCCAGCAGCCCCCCCCTTGACAGTGGGCGAGTGGCTTTCTTT. This chain connects TRBV7-9 to TRBJ1-1; tentatively, D is TRBD1 (5 bases). In germline, CDR1 is SEHNR, CDR2 FQNEAQ (reference sequence). The V end was cut by 5 bases, the J end by 11 bases, with 24 bases between. The CDR3 sequence is 15 residues long.

The chain carries TRBV5-1 and TRBJ2-7; D gene ambiguous. Trimming took off 4 bases at V and 2 bases at J, with 10 bases between the two ends. This CDR3 comprises 13 residues. CDR1 SGHRS and CDR2 YFSETQ come from the germline V gene. For the CDR3, the DNA is TGCGCCAGCAGCCTTTGGACGACCTACGAGCAGTACTTC. This sequence encodes CASSLWTTYEQYF.

This clonotype was counted between two and nine times. V is TRBV4-3 and J is TRBJ1-1; D gene ambiguous. Trimming pared 3 bases from V and 2 bases from J, leaving 7 bases between. The CDR3 covers 13 residues. Germline values: CDR1 LGHNA, CDR2 YSLEER. CDR3 in amino acids: CASSHADNTEAFF. The CDR3 coding sequence is TGCGCCAGCAGCCACGCAGACAACACTGAAGCTTTCTTT.

This clonotype showed up just a few times. The chain links TRBV11-1 to TRBJ2-4; D remains unclear. This CDR3 has 12 residues. Trimming took 5 bases from V and 13 from J, leaving 15 bases between them. From germline, CDR1 is SGHAT and CDR2 FQDESV (reference sequence). CDR3 protein: CASSPLPAEQYF. CDR3 in DNA: TGTGCCAGCAGCCCCCTCCCAGCAGAGCAGTACTTC.

This chain uses TRBV5-1 with TRBJ2-2, with 8 bases identical to TRBD2. Trimming cost V 0 bases and J 3 bases; bases outside gene matches: 7. Germline V gene data show CDR1 as SGHRS and CDR2 as YFSETQ. The CDR3 is 17 amino acids. CDR3 sequence: CASSLVPSGSDTGELFF. The CDR3 DNA follows: TGCGCCAGCAGCTTGGTGCCGAGCGGGAGTGACACCGGGGAGCTGTTTTTT.